The sequence of this T cell receptor (beta chain) was determined in a study of response to subunit inactivated influenza vaccine. Study-level results: Each seasonal influenza vaccination, the authors suggested, recruits few new T cells.

The CDR3 is 13 amino acids. The germline V gene encodes CDR1 LGHNA and CDR2 YSLEER. V lost 5 bases and J 7 bases, leaving 11 bases between the germline ends. Only a few counts were recorded for this clonotype. Its antigen is as yet unknown. TCRdb re-derived calls from the RT-PCR reads in MiXCR, one entry per CDR3 protein. The repertoire holds about 170,000 distinct CDR3 sequences, about 12% seen once, with 25% to 35% in the top ten. Separately, the same data were catalogued under a study of T cells expressing NK-cell markers. That paper adds: Template switching by 5'RACE with UMIs generated the TCR beta cDNA.

Sequenced here: CD8+ T cells sorted from PBMCs, sampled about 13 days after vaccination. The rearrangement links TRBV4-3 to TRBJ1-4; the D is unclear. The clonotype was recovered from a man aged 45-65 years who received an inactivated influenza vaccine. The CDR3 here is CASSTANSEKLFF. The CDR3 DNA reads as TGCGCCAGCAGCACGGCTAACTCTGAAAAACTGTTTTTT.